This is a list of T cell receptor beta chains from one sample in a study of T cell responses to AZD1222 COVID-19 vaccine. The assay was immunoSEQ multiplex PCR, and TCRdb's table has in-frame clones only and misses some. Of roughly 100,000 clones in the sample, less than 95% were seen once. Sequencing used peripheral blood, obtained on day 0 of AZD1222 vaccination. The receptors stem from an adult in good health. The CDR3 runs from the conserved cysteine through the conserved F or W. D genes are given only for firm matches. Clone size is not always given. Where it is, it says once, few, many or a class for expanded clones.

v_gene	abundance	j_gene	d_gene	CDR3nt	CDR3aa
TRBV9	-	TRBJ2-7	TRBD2	TGTGCCAGCAGCGTAGGAACTAGCGGGGGTTACGAGCAGTACTTC	CASSVGTSGGYEQYF
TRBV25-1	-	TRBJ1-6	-	TGTGCCTCCCGGGGGGGGGAAAATCCAAATTCACCCCTCCACTTT	CASRGGENPNSPLHF
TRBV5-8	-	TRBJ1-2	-	TGTGCCAGCAGCAAGGGACTGATCTATGGCTACACCTTC	CASSKGLIYGYTF
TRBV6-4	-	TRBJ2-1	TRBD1	TGTGCCAGCAGTGGGGACAGGTCCCCGCTCAATGAGCAGTTCTTC	CASSGDRSPLNEQFF
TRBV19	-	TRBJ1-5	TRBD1	TGTGCCAGTAGTAAGCGGACCGGGACAGGGAATCAGCCCCAGCATTTT	CASSKRTGTGNQPQHF
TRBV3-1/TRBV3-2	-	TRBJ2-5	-	TGTGCCAGCAGCCAAGGACATCGGGAGACCCAGTACTTC	CASSQGHRETQYF
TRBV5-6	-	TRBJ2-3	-	TGTGCCAGCAGCTTGGATCCAGGACTGACCCGAACAGATACGCAGTATTTT	CASSLDPGLTRTDTQYF
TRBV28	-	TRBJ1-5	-	TGTGCTTATCAAGGGGCAAATCAGCCCCAGCATTTT	CAYQGANQPQHF
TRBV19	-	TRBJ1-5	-	TGTGCCAGTAGTATTAACGACGGTCAGCCCCAGCATTTT	CASSINDGQPQHF
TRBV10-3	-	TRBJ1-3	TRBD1	TGTGCCCTCAGGGGGGACTCTGGAAACACCATATATTTT	CALRGDSGNTIYF
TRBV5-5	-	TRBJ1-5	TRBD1	TGTGCCAGCAGCCCAGGGGGGGGTAATCAGCCCCAGCATTTT	CASSPGGGNQPQHF
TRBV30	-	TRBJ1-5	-	TGTGCCTGGAGTGTACGGGGGGCAGTGAATCAGCCCCAGCATTTT	CAWSVRGAVNQPQHF
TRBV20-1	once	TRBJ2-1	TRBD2	TGCAGTGCTAGTCCACCCCCTGGACTAGCGGGGGTTAGCTACAATGAGCAGTTCTTC	CSASPPPGLAGVSYNEQFF
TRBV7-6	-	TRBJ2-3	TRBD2	TGTGCCAGCAGCTTACTAGCGGGGGGTAGGGGAGATACGCAGTATTTT	CASSLLAGGRGDTQYF
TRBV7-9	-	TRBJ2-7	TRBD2	TGTGCCAGCAGGGGGGTGATAGCGGGAACCTCCTACGAGCAGTACTTC	CASRGVIAGTSYEQYF
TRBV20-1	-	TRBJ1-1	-	TGCAGTGCTAGCCACTTCCGCGAAGCTTTCTTT	CSASHFREAFF
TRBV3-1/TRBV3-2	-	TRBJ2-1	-	TGTGCCAGCAGCCAAGTGGCAGGGTCCTACAATGAGCAGTTCTTC	CASSQVAGSYNEQFF
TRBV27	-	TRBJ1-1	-	TGTGCCAGCAGTTTTCGCAGAGCCACTGAAGCTTTCTTT	CASSFRRATEAFF
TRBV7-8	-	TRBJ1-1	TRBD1	TGTGCCAGCAGACACAACTCCGGGACAGTGAACACTGAAGCTTTCTTT	CASRHNSGTVNTEAFF
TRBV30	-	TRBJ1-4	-	TGTGCCGGTGAGGGGGGCGCAGGGGAAAAACTGTTTTTT	CAGEGGAGEKLFF
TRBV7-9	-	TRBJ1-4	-	TGTGCCAGCAGTCCGCCGGATAAAGGGGAAAAACTGTTTTTT	CASSPPDKGEKLFF
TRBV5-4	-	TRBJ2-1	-	TGTGCCATTCCTGGGCCGGGAAATGAGCAGTTCTTC	CAIPGPGNEQFF
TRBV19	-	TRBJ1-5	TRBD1	TGTGCCAGTAGTACGGGGACAGGGGTGGTTACCAATCAGCCCCAGCATTTT	CASSTGTGVVTNQPQHF
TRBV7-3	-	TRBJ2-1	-	TGTGCCAGCAGCTTAACGGGAGGGGGCAATGAGCAGTTCTTC	CASSLTGGGNEQFF
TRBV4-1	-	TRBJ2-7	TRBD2	TGCGCCAGCAGCCAGGATAGCGGGGGTTATTACGAGCAGTACTTC	CASSQDSGGYYEQYF
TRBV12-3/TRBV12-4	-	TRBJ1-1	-	TGTGCCAGTAGGGGATCCCCGGGAGCTTTCTTT	CASRGSPGAFF
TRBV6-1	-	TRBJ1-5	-	TGTGCCAGCAGTGACGCACCCCCCGACAGGCCCTTGGGCAATCAGCCCCAGCATTTT	CASSDAPPDRPLGNQPQHF
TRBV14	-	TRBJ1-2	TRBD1	TGTGCCAGCAGCCATCCCGGGACAGGGTCTTCTGGCTACACCTTC	CASSHPGTGSSGYTF
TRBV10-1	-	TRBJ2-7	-	TGCGCCAGCAGTGTGGGTCGGATCCTCAAACTAGCCCCCTACGAGCAGTACTTC	CASSVGRILKLAPYEQYF
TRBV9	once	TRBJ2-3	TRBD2	TGTGCCAGCAGCGTAGCGGCTAGGCTAGCGGGCACAGATACGCAGTATTTT	CASSVAARLAGTDTQYF
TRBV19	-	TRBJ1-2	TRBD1	TGTGCCAGTAAAAACCCGGGACAGACTAACTATGGCTACACCTTC	CASKNPGQTNYGYTF
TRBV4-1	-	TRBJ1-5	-	TGCGCCAGCAGCCAACTTGGGGATCAGCCCCAGCATTTT	CASSQLGDQPQHF
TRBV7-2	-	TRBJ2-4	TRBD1	TGTGCCAGCAGCTCGGGACAGGGACGAGGGGAAAACATTCAGTACTTC	CASSSGQGRGENIQYF
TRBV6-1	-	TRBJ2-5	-	TGTGCCAGCAGTGAGCTCCCCGCCAGGGTAACGGGGCAAGAGACCCAGTACTTC	CASSELPARVTGQETQYF
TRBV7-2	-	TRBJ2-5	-	TGTGCCAGCAGCCTAGTTACTGGAAAAGAGACCCAGTACTTC	CASSLVTGKETQYF
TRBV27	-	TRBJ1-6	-	TGTGCCAGCAGCCGCTATGGGGGTGGGTATAATTCACCCCTCCACTTT	CASSRYGGGYNSPLHF
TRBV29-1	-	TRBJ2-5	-	TGCAGCGTTGTCGGACCACAAGCACCCATCATGGGAGAGACCCAGTACTTC	CSVVGPQAPIMGETQYF
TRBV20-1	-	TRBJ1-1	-	TGCAGTGCTGCAAAAGGTACTGAAGCTTTCTTT	CSAAKGTEAFF
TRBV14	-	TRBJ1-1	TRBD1	TGTGCCAGCAGCCAGGACAGGGTGAACACTGAAGCTTTCTTT	CASSQDRVNTEAFF
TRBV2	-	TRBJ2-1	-	TGTGCCAGCAGTAAGGTAGCCAATGAGCAGTTCTTC	CASSKVANEQFF
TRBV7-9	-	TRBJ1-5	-	TGTGCCAGCAGTCCCGGGACGGGGTTTCAGCCCCAGCATTTT	CASSPGTGFQPQHF
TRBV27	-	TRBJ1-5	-	TGTGCCAGCAGTTTAAAACGGAGCAATCAGCCCCAGCATTTT	CASSLKRSNQPQHF
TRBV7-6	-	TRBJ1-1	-	TGTGCCAGCAGCCCCTTGTCCTCGACAACGGGTAACACTGAAGCTTTCTTT	CASSPLSSTTGNTEAFF
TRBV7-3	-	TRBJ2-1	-	TGTGCCAGCAGCCTCCTCGGGGGCGGAGATGAGCAGTTCTTC	CASSLLGGGDEQFF
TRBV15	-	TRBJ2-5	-	TGTGCCACCAGCAGAGATCCCAAGCCAGGGGGGGGCCGGAAACGTGAGACCCAGTACTTC	CATSRDPKPGGGRKRETQYF
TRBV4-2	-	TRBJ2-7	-	TGTGCCAGCAGCCAAGGAACGGTGGAGCAGTACTTC	CASSQGTVEQYF
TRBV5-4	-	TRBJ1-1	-	TGTGCCAGCAGCTTGGGGGGATCCACTGAAGCTTTCTTT	CASSLGGSTEAFF
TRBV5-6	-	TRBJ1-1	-	TGTGCCAGCAGCTTGGACGGGAGGACTGAAGCTTTCTTT	CASSLDGRTEAFF
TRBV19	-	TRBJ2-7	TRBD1	TGTGCCAGTAGTACCGCGGGACAGGAAAGCTCCTACGAGCAGTACTTC	CASSTAGQESSYEQYF
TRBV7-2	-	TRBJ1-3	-	TGTGCCAGCAGCTTTGACAGCTTCGGCACCATATATTTT	CASSFDSFGTIYF
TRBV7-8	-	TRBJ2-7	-	TGTGCCAGCAGAGGGGAATACGAGCAGTACTTC	CASRGEYEQYF
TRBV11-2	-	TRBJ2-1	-	TGTGCCAGCAGCCTCGGGGGGCCTGAGCAGTTCTTC	CASSLGGPEQFF
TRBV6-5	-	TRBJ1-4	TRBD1	TGTGCCAGCAAGGTGACAGGGTACAATGAAAAACTGTTTTTT	CASKVTGYNEKLFF
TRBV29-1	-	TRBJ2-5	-	TGCAGCGTGCAGGGGTCGGGACAAGAGACCCAGTACTTC	CSVQGSGQETQYF
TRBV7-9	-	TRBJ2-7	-	TGTGCCAGCAGCTTAGTGAACAGGGTCTACGAGCAGTACTTC	CASSLVNRVYEQYF
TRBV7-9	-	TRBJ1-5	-	TGTGCCAGCAGCCCCCTTGGTCAGCCCCAGCATTTT	CASSPLGQPQHF
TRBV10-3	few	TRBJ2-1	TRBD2	TGTGCCATCAGGCGGACTAGCGGGGCCAACAATGAGCAGTTCTTC	CAIRRTSGANNEQFF
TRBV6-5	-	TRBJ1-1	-	TGTGCCAGCAGACCCTACCTCGGACAGCCCCCTTTTTTCTTT	CASRPYLGQPPFFF
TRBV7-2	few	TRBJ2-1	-	TGTGCCAGCAGCTCCTCCGGGATGTACTATGAGCAGTTCTTC	CASSSSGMYYEQFF
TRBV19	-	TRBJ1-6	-	TGTGCCAGTAGTATAGCCGCCACAGGGAATTCACCCCTCCACTTT	CASSIAATGNSPLHF